This TCR beta chain comes out of a study of blood T cells in healthy people across ages. The use of a sample-barcoded 5' primer and a J-beta primer mix characterized a second PCR of 7 to 11 cycles. Each CDR3 protein gets one entry after TCRdb re-called the 5' RACE reads with MiXCR. The sample carries over a million distinct CDR3 sequences, approximately 60% recorded once. Losses at the gene ends were 2 bases for V and 4 bases for J; bases not matched to a gene: 8. The germline gives CDR1 MNHEY, CDR2 SVGAGI. CDR3 length: 16 amino acids. Sequences were obtained from blood. The origin of this receptor is a man younger than 35 in good health. The chain employs TRBV6-5 and TRBJ1-2; the match to TRBD1 covers 9 bases. CDR3 region: CASSYLQQGAVYGYTF. In DNA form, the CDR3 reads TGTGCCAGCAGTTACCTACAACAGGGGGCGGTCTATGGCTACACCTTC.